The rows below give T cell receptor beta chains drawn from one sample of a study of Ad26.COV2.S vaccination and SARS-CoV-2 variants. Measured with immunoSEQ multiplex PCR; TCRdb has only the in-frame clones, and not every one. The table includes approximately 410,000 clones, around nine tenths detected once. Sequenced material: peripheral blood, taken in a trial of Ad26.COV2.S vaccine versus placebo. The receptors come from a person aged 18 to 59 who received the Ad26.COV2.S COVID-19 vaccine or a placebo. Each CDR3 is given with its conserved first and last residue. The order of the fields is V gene, CDR3 length, J gene, CDR3 protein.

TRBV6-5,14,TRBJ1-2,CASRSQGSSYGYTF
TRBV7-8,16,TRBJ2-5,CASSLELGRGRETQYF
TRBV19,20,TRBJ2-6,CASSTYSLGLSISGANVLTF
TRBV6-5,15,TRBJ2-7,CASSYSIGQHYEQYF
TRBV7-2,14,TRBJ1-2,CASSLAPGDYGYTF
TRBV28,12,TRBJ1-2,CASRLQNYGYTF
TRBV5-1,11,TRBJ1-3,CASNSGNTIYF
TRBV9,14,TRBJ1-4,CASSTDRGGEKLFF
TRBV19,14,TRBJ2-7,CASSMTDTSYEQYF
TRBV4-2,16,TRBJ1-6,CASSLPGQGANSPLHF
TRBV4-3,18,TRBJ1-5,CASSQDVQGTGSYQPQHF
TRBV18,15,TRBJ1-1,CASSPAGERNTEAFF
TRBV30,12,TRBJ1-1,CAWSVMSAEAFF
TRBV19,14,TRBJ2-7,CASSPGVSGYEQYF
TRBV7-9,14,TRBJ2-7,CASSLRASGVEQYF
TRBV11-2,12,TRBJ2-7,CASSSWGAEQYF
TRBV4-3,17,TRBJ2-7,CASSHGTGHLTGGEQYF
TRBV5-1,15,TRBJ1-2,CASSLRIPSNYGYTF
TRBV28,12,TRBJ2-4,CASSGMGGGFHF
TRBV24-1,16,TRBJ2-7,CAPPGGQGAEVYEQYF
TRBV25-1,17,TRBJ2-2,CASRPPPGTGQAGELFF
TRBV5-1,16,TRBJ2-3,CASSWTGTGATDTQYF
TRBV5-8,15,TRBJ2-5,CASSPSGGHQETQYF
TRBV27,15,TRBJ1-3,CASSLSGTVGNTIYF
TRBV7-2,17,TRBJ1-3,CASSLDFGQTSGNTIYF
TRBV28,13,TRBJ2-7,CASSNSGVYEQYF
TRBV9,17,TRBJ1-1,CASSSNPRRVQNLEAFF
TRBV29-1,12,TRBJ2-7,CSVVLDTYEQYF
TRBV18,15,TRBJ2-2,CASSPGTGDTGELFF
TRBV5-6,14,TRBJ2-3,CASSFRGPADTQYF
TRBV7-9,13,TRBJ2-7,CASSKRFGYEQYF
TRBV19,15,TRBJ2-7,CASRLRDTSGYEQYF
TRBV12-3/TRBV12-4,13,TRBJ1-5,CASSLAAPGPQHF
TRBV3-1/TRBV3-2,14,TRBJ1-2,CASSQSDRVRGYTF
TRBV7-3,17,TRBJ1-6,CASSPRQGKDYNSPLHF
TRBV5-4,11,TRBJ2-3,CASSLRDTQYF
TRBV9,15,TRBJ2-5,CASSGAGGPPETQYF
TRBV29-1,14,TRBJ2-5,CSVRGSGGAETQYF
TRBV7-2,15,TRBJ2-2,CASSLFSRGTGELFF
TRBV24-1,18,TRBJ2-3,CATSDLGVAGGRTDTQYF
TRBV15,15,TRBJ2-5,CATSRDPGRAETQYF
TRBV7-9,16,TRBJ2-7,CASSLAGDRGRLEQYF
TRBV7-2,15,TRBJ2-7,CASNPQSNPSYEQYF
TRBV18,15,TRBJ1-4,CASSSQGGSNEKLFF
TRBV19,10,TRBJ1-5,CASPSPPQHF
TRBV6-2/TRBV6-3,16,TRBJ2-2,CASSYSFVRVTGELFF
TRBV5-6,14,TRBJ2-7,CASSGRDISYEQYF
TRBV5-4,17,TRBJ2-6,CASSRQGLGSGANVLTF
TRBV5-4,14,TRBJ2-7,CASSLMGVSYEQYF
TRBV7-2,16,TRBJ2-3,CASSLYLGAGTDTQYF
TRBV6-5,12,TRBJ2-7,CATHTRSYEQYF
TRBV7-2,15,TRBJ2-1,CASSLWAGGYNEQFF
TRBV30,12,TRBJ2-7,CAWGTGDYEQYF
TRBV30,13,TRBJ1-1,CAWEQGMNTEAFF